The sequence of this TCR beta chain was determined in a study of blood T cell repertoires in COVID-19. Study in general: COVID-19 samples, acute and convalescent, were from the United States, Italy and Spain.

Germline lookup yields CDR1 SGHNT and CDR2 YYREEE (reference sequence). CDR3 length: 14 residues. Deletions cut 7 bases from V and 2 bases from J, with 13 bases between. Sequencing was performed with immunoSEQ multiplex PCR; in TCRdb, only in-frame clones are kept and a portion is missing. The sample lists roughly 120,000 clones; approximately 90% were seen once. This clone was seen a handful of times. This chain links TRBV5-4 with TRBJ2-1; TRBD1 might be the D (6 bases). This clonotype was sampled from a human donor with active COVID-19. The donor label of this sample is uncertain. The sample consisted of peripheral blood. The CDR3 nucleotides read TGTGCCAGCCGGGGACAAGGGCCCTACAATGAGCAGTTCTTC. As protein: CASRGQGPYNEQFF. Supplemented by reference TRBV5-4 and TRBJ2-1, the full variable domain reads ETGVTQSPTHLIKTRGQQVTLRCSSQSGHNTVSWYQQALGQGPQFIFQYYREEENGRGNFPPRFSGLQFPNYSSELNVNALELDDSALYLCASRGQGPYNEQFFGPGTRLTVL.